The T cell receptor (beta chain) under discussion was sequenced for a study of shared clonotypes between healthy human individuals. This CDR3 is built from 12 residues. V was clipped by 7 bases and J by 2 bases; unmatched bases: 2. Germline V CDR1 and CDR2: SQVTM, ANQGSEA. Study-level results: The study found approximately 5% of naive CD4 clonotypes shared across four donors.

In the case of this clone: Its antigen is not known.

Sequencing used immunoSEQ multiplex PCR; TCRdb keeps in-frame clones, though not all of them. The table has about 2.4 million clones, more than 85% seen once. The specimen sequenced was naive CD4+ T cells from PBMCs. Subset reported: CD45RA+ positively selected. The clonotype comes from a man between 18 and 35 years old in good health. Some clones in this sample may be carry-over from other donors' samples. The J gene is TRBJ2-1, the V gene TRBV29-1, with 7 positions matching TRBD1. The CDR3 DNA is TGCAGCGGGCAGGGGGCCTACAATGAGCAGTTCTTC. Amino acids: CSGQGAYNEQFF.